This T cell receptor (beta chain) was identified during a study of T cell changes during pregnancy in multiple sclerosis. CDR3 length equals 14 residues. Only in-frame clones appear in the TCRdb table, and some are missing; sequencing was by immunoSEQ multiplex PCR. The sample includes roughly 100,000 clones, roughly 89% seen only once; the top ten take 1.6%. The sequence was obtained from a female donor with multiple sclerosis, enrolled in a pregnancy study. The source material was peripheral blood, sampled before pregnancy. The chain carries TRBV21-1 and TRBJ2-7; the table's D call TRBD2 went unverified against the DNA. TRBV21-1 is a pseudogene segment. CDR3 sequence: CAEGTSGSSYEQYF. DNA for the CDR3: TGTGCAGAGGGCACTAGCGGGAGCTCCTACGAGCAGTACTTC.